This entry features one TCR beta chain sequence. These data belong to a study of blood T cell repertoires in COVID-19. Study-wide background: The cDNA or gDNA used as material had been derived from T cells, B-cell-depleted T cells, or PBMCs.

CDR3 length: 14 residues. Germline V gene lookup returns CDR1 KGHSH and CDR2 LQKENI. With V trimmed by 1 base and J by 5 bases, 4 bases remained unmatched. This table comes from immunoSEQ multiplex PCR, and its TCRdb copy is limited to in-frame clones, with some not included. The sample holds 470,000 or so clones; around 89% are singletons and the top ten take about 4.5%. The receptor was isolated from a woman younger than 45 with acute or convalescent COVID-19. Source material: peripheral blood. This chain links TRBV18 with TRBJ2-7, with TRBD1 identical over 8 bases. CDR3 region: CASSPQSGGHEQYF. The CDR3 DNA is TGTGCCAGCTCACCACAATCAGGGGGCCACGAGCAGTACTTC. The whole variable domain, filled in from reference TRBV18 and TRBJ2-7, reads NAGVMQNPRHLVRRRGQEARLRCSPMKGHSHVYWYRQLPEEGLKFMVYLQKENIIDESGMPKERFSAEFPKEGPSILRIQQVVRGDSAAYFCASSPQSGGHEQYFGPGTRLTVT.